A single sample gave rise to the 24 T cell receptor beta chains below, sequenced in a study of shared clonotypes between healthy human individuals. The data were produced by immunoSEQ multiplex PCR, yet TCRdb's version contains in-frame clones alone and is incomplete. The data contain 550,000 to 700,000 clones, 73% of them seen just once; the ten biggest clones take up roughly 2%. Sequencing was performed on memory CD4+ T cells sorted from blood. Sample subset: CD45RA-negative fraction. Receptors were obtained from a woman between 25 and 40 years old in good health.

This chain connects TRBV29-1 to TRBJ1-2, with TRBD1 identical over 7 bases. CDR3 size: 11 residues. Germline V gives CDR1 SQVTM, CDR2 ANQGSEA. V was clipped by 4 bases and J by 8 bases; unmatched bases: 4. DNA for the CDR3: TGCAGCGTTGGCGGGACAGAAGGCTACACCTTC. Protein: CSVGGTEGYTF.

The chain uses TRBV6-6 and TRBJ2-3; 12 positions agree with TRBD2. With 4 bases clipped from V and 7 bases from J, the junction kept 6 bases outside the gene matches. The CDR3 runs to 15 residues. CDR1 is MNHNY, CDR2 SVGAGI, per germline (reference sequence). CDR3 loop: CASSSSSGRANTQYF. The CDR3 bases are TGTGCCAGCAGTTCCTCTAGCGGGAGGGCCAATACGCAGTATTTT.

This chain connects TRBV6-6 to TRBJ1-4; 9 nucleotides match TRBD1. The trim removed 5 bases at V and 7 bases at J, leaving 11 bases unmatched. Germline assignment: CDR1 MNHNY and CDR2 SVGAGI (reference sequence). CDR3 size: 16 residues. This CDR3 reads CASSPPGTGLVEKLFF. The CDR3 DNA reads as TGTGCCAGCAGTCCCCCGGGGACAGGGCTCGTTGAAAAACTGTTTTTT.

The J gene is TRBJ2-7, the V gene TRBV7-3; D remains unclear. The germline gives CDR1 SGHTA, CDR2 FQGTGA. The CDR3 covers 14 residues. V was cut by 5 bases and J by 5 bases, with 16 bases left in between. The CDR3 sequence is CASSPTGPLDEQYF. CDR3 nucleotide sequence: TGTGCCAGCAGCCCCACTGGCCCTTTGGACGAGCAGTACTTC.

There are a few counts of this clone. The chain employs TRBV5-4 and TRBJ1-1; D not certain. Trimming took 1 base from V and 5 from J, leaving 18 bases between them. The CDR3 has 16 residues. CDR1 is SGHNT and CDR2 is YYREEE in the germline V gene (reference sequence). CDR3 nucleotides: TGTGCCAGCAGCTTGACGGCAGGAACACTGGGGACTGAAGCTTTCTTT. Encoded protein: CASSLTAGTLGTEAFF.

The chain combines TRBV27 with TRBJ2-2, with D perhaps being TRBD1 or TRBD2 (5 bases each). Germline-derived CDR1 and CDR2 are MNHEY and SMNVEV (reference sequence). V was cut by 5 bases and J by 1 base, with 17 bases left in between. The CDR3 sequence is 17 residues long. The CDR3 DNA sequence: TGTGCCAGCAGTCCCAAGGGACCCGTGTTGAACACCGGGGAGCTGTTTTTT. Translating gives CASSPKGPVLNTGELFF.

The V and J genes are TRBV19 and TRBJ2-1, with 7 bases matching TRBD2. This CDR3 region has 15 residues. Germline V gene sequence: CDR1 LNHDA, CDR2 SQIVND (reference sequence). V lost 7 bases and J lost 5; bases outside the gene matches: 11. CDR3 sequence reads: CASTTSHLAHNEQFF. In DNA form, the CDR3 reads TGTGCCAGTACGACTAGCCATCTGGCGCACAATGAGCAGTTCTTC.

The V gene is TRBV5-1, the J gene TRBJ1-2; 7 bases line up with TRBD1. Losses at the gene ends were 1 base for V and 9 bases for J; bases not matched to a gene: 3. From germline, CDR1 is SGHRS and CDR2 YFSETQ. The CDR3 runs to 12 residues. The CDR3 DNA follows: TGCGCCAGCAGCTTGACAGGGGAAAGCTACACCTTC. Residues: CASSLTGESYTF.

The chain recombines TRBV2 with TRBJ1-5; possibly TRBD1 for D (5 bases). This CDR3 is built from 18 residues. V was pared by 3 bases and J by 8 bases, with 26 bases between. Germline values: CDR1 SNHLY, CDR2 FYNNEI. The chain's CDR3 is CASSDFRDSLLTVEPQHF. In DNA, the CDR3 is TGTGCCAGCAGTGATTTTCGGGACTCCTTACTAACAGTCGAGCCCCAGCATTTT.

The chain carries TRBV2 and TRBJ2-3, with TRBD2 identical over 10 bases. Germline CDR1 SNHLY, CDR2 FYNNEI. CDR3 size: 15 residues. J lost 4 bases, V lost 7 bases, and 8 bases had no gene match. The DNA of the CDR3 is TGTGCCAGCAAGAAGTCTAGCGGGAGCGCAGATACGCAGTATTTT. Protein: CASKKSSGSADTQYF.

This chain links TRBV9 with TRBJ2-3; D is ambiguous. With 5 bases removed from V and 6 bases from J, the gap between germline ends came to 10 bases. Germline V gene lookup returns CDR1 SGDLS and CDR2 YYNGEE. The CDR3 has 12 amino acids. This CDR3 is CASRGPQDTQYF. The CDR3, as DNA: TGTGCCAGCAGGGGCCCCCAGGATACGCAGTATTTT.

V is TRBV7-9 and J is TRBJ2-1, with D possibly matching TRBD2 (6 bases). The germline CDR1 and CDR2 sequences are SEHNR and FQNEAQ (reference sequence). CDR3 size: 12 residues. Trimming shortened V by 5 bases and J by 9 bases, and 11 bases separated the two germline ends. The CDR3 DNA reads TGTGCCAGCAGCCCCCCGACTAGTGAGCAGTTCTTC. It codes for CASSPPTSEQFF. Using reference TRBV7-9 and TRBJ2-1 for the parts outside the CDR3, the full variable domain is DTGVSQNPRHKITKRGQNVTFRCDPISEHNRLYWYRQTLGQGPEFLTYFQNEAQLEKSRLLSDRFSAERPKGSFSTLEIQRTEQGDSAMYLCASSPPTSEQFFGPGTRLTVL.

The chain recombines TRBV9 with TRBJ2-1, with D perhaps TRBD2 (7 bases). The CDR3 has 14 residues. The germline gives CDR1 SGDLS, CDR2 YYNGEE. Trimming left V 3 bases short and J 3 bases short, with 10 bases between. DNA for the CDR3: TGTGCCAGCAGCGGCGGGGGCGGCTACAATGAGCAGTTCTTC. Its protein product is CASSGGGGYNEQFF.

In this sample, this clone turned up once. The chain is built from TRBV25-1 and TRBJ1-2, with a possible D match to TRBD1 (5 bases). CDR3 length: 13 amino acids. Per germline, CDR1 MGHDK and CDR2 SYGVNS. The V and J ends lost 2 bases and 7 bases respectively, with 11 bases between them. The CDR3 protein is CASSEQGKVGYTF. In DNA form, the CDR3 reads TGTGCCAGCAGTGAACAGGGTAAAGTTGGCTACACCTTC.

This clone has only a few counts. The J gene is TRBJ1-5, the V gene TRBV19; TRBD1 agrees at 7 bases. This CDR3 contains 15 residues. Germline CDR1 LNHDA, CDR2 SQIVND (reference sequence). V shed 4 bases and J 7 bases; nucleotides not matched to a gene: 10. The CDR3 region has the DNA TGTGCCAGTAGTACTTTAGAAGGGGGCGGCCAGCCCCAGCATTTT. Translating gives CASSTLEGGGQPQHF.

The chain is built from TRBV4-1 and TRBJ1-4; 10 nucleotides match TRBD1. This CDR3 is 18 amino acids long. The germline V gene encodes CDR1 MGHRA and CDR2 YSYEKL. Unmatched junction bases numbered 16, after V lost 4 bases and J lost 8 bases. The CDR3 loop is CASSRAAGTGVQGEKLFF. CDR3 sequence (DNA): TGCGCCAGCAGCCGAGCTGCCGGGACAGGGGTTCAAGGGGAAAAACTGTTTTTT.

The chain couples TRBV6-1 to TRBJ1-2; D ambiguous. CDR1 and CDR2 (germline): MNHNS, SASEGT. The CDR3 extends over 13 amino acids. V lost 7 bases, J lost 2 bases, and 11 bases lay in between. CDR3 coding DNA: TGTGCCAGCATCATCGGATCGAACTATGGCTACACCTTC. It codes for CASIIGSNYGYTF.

As DNA, the CDR3 is TGTGCCAGCAAACCCGGGACAGCGAACACCGGGGAGCTGTTTTTT. This translates into CASKPGTANTGELFF. The J gene is TRBJ2-2, the V gene TRBV5-4, with TRBD1 identical over 7 bases. CDR1 is SGHNT and CDR2 is YYREEE in the germline V gene (reference sequence). After removal of 6 bases from V and 0 bases from J, the junction contained 5 bases not matched to a gene. The CDR3 loop spans 15 amino acids.

This clone appeared many times. The rearrangement links TRBV6-6 to TRBJ1-1; 10 bases are shared with TRBD1. With 7 bases clipped from V and 8 bases from J, the junction kept 7 bases outside the gene matches. Germline loops: CDR1 MNHNY, CDR2 SVGAGI (reference sequence). The CDR3 is made up of 13 amino acids. This CDR3 is CASTLTGGTEAFF. The CDR3 bases are TGTGCCAGCACTTTGACAGGGGGCACGGAAGCTTTCTTT.

The V call is TRBV2, the J call TRBJ1-5; TRBD1 aligns across 8 bases. The ends lost 4 bases at V and 5 bases at J; junction bases unmatched: 4. This CDR3 spans 14 amino acids. Germline V gene sequence: CDR1 SNHLY, CDR2 FYNNEI. The CDR3 DNA reads as TGTGCCAGCAGTGGGACAGGGAGGGATCAGCCCCAGCATTTT. This translates into CASSGTGRDQPQHF.

Turning to this clone: A far larger clone is one nucleotide away, so this likely arose from a read error. V is TRBV19 and J is TRBJ1-3, with D possibly TRBD1 on 5 matching bases. The CDR3 extends over 14 amino acids. The V end was cut by 1 base, the J end by 4 bases, with 8 bases between. CDR1 LNHDA and CDR2 SQIVND come from the germline V gene (reference sequence). The CDR3 is CASSIGGSGNTIYF. The CDR3 DNA reads as TGTGCCAGTAGTATAGGGGGCTCCGGAAACACCATATATTTT.

There are a few counts of this clone. This rearrangement joins TRBV25-1 to TRBJ2-7, with D possibly matching TRBD2 (5 bases). Germline CDR1 is MGHDK and CDR2 is SYGVNS. The CDR3 covers 14 residues. V was pared by 6 bases and J by 4 bases, with 16 bases between. The CDR3 is CASSDSGDYYEQYF. CDR3 DNA: TGTGCCAGCAGCGACTCCGGGGATTATTACGAGCAGTACTTC.

This clone was seen a few times. The V and J genes are TRBV10-2 and TRBJ1-5; D unresolved. Germline CDR1 is WSHSY and CDR2 is SAAADI. The CDR3 has 15 residues. Between the trimmed V and J ends, which lost 0 bases and 3 bases, there was a span of 9 bases. The DNA of the CDR3 is TGCGCCAGCAGTGAGTCGGATTTCCACAATCAGCCCCAGCATTTT. Amino acid sequence: CASSESDFHNQPQHF.

The chain joins TRBV9 to TRBJ1-1; 9 bases align to TRBD1. The CDR3 runs to 13 residues. V lost 5 bases to trimming and J lost 6 bases; unmatched junction nucleotides: 5. CDR1 and CDR2 from the germline V gene are SGDLS and YYNGEE. The CDR3 loop reads CASRENRGPEAFF. CDR3 sequence (DNA): TGTGCCAGCAGAGAGAACAGGGGGCCTGAAGCTTTCTTT.